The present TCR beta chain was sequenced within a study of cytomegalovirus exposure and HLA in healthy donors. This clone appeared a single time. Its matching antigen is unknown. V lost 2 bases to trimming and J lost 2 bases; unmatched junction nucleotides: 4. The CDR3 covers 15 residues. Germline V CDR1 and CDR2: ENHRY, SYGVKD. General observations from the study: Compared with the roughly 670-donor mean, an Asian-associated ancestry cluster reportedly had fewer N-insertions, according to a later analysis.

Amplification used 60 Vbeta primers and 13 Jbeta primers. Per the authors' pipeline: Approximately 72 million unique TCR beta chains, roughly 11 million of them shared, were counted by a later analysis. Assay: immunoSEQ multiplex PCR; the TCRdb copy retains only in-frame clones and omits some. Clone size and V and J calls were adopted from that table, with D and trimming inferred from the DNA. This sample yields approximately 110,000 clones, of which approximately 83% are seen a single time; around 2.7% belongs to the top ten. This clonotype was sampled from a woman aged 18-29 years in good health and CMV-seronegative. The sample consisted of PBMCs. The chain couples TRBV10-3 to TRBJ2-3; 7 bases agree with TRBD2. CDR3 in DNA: TGTGCCATCAGTGAGGTAGCGGGCTTCACAGATACGCAGTATTTT. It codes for CAISEVAGFTDTQYF.